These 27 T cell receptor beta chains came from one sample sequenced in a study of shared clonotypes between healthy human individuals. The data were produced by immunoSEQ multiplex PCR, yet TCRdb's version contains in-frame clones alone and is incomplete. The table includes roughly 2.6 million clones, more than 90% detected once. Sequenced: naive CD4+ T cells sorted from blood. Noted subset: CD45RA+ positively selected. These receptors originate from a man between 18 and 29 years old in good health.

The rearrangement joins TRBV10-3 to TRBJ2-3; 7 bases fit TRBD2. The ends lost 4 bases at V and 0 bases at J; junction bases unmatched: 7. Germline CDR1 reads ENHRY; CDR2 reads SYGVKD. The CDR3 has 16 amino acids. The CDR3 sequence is CAISGGRGPSTDTQYF. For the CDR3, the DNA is TGTGCCATCAGTGGGGGGAGGGGACCTAGCACAGATACGCAGTATTTT.

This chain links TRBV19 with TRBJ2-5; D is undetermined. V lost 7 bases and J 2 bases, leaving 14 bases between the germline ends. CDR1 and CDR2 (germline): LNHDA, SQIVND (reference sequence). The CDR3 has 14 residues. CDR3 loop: CASTFPFAQETQYF. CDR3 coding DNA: TGTGCCAGTACCTTCCCCTTTGCACAAGAGACCCAGTACTTC.

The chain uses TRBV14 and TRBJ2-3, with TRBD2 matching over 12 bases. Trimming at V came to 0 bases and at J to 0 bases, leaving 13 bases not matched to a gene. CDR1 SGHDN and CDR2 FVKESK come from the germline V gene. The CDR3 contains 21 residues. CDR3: CASSQDGGLAGYLLSTDTQYF. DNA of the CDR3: TGTGCCAGCAGCCAAGACGGAGGACTAGCGGGGTACTTACTTAGCACAGATACGCAGTATTTT.

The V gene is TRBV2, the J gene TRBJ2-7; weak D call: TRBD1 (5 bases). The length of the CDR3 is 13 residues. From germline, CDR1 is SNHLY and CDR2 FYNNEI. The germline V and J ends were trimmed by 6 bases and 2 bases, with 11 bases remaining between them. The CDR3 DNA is TGTGCCAGCAGCTTCAGGGTTGCCTACGAGCAGTACTTC. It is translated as CASSFRVAYEQYF.

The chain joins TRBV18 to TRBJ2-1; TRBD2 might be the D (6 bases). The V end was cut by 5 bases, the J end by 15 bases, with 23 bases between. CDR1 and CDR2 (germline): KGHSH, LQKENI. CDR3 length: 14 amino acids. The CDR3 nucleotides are TGTGCCAGCTCATCAAATTTTGGCGGGGCGCAACCGTTCTTC. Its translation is CASSSNFGGAQPFF.

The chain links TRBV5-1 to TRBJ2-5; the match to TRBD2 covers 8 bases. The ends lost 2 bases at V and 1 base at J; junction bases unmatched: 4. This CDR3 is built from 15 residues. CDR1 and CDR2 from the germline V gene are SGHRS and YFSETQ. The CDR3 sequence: CASSFGGAGQETQYF. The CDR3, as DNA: TGCGCCAGCAGCTTCGGGGGGGCAGGCCAAGAGACCCAGTACTTC.

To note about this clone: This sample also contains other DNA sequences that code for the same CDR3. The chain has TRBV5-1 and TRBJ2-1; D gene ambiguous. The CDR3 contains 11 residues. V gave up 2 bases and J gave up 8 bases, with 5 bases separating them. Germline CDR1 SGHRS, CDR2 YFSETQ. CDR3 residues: CASSFLDEQFF. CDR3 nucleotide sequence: TGCGCCAGCAGCTTTCTCGATGAGCAGTTCTTC.

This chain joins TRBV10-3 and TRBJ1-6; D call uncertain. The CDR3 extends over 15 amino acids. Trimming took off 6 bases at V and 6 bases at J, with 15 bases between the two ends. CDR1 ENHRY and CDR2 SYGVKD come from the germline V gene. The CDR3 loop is CAISPSGSTNSPLHF. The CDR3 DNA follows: TGTGCCATCAGCCCCTCCGGGTCAACTAATTCACCCCTCCACTTT.

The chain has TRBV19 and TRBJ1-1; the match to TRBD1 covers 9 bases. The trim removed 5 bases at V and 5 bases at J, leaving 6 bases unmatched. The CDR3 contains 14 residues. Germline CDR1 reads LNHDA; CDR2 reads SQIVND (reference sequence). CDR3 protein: CASSPWDRVTEAFF. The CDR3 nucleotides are TGTGCCAGTAGTCCCTGGGACAGGGTTACTGAAGCTTTCTTT.

The CDR3 DNA reads TGTGCCAGCAGCCTCCGGCTTACCACCGGGGAGCTGTTTTTT. It specifies CASSLRLTTGELFF. The chain carries TRBV28 and TRBJ2-2, with D unresolved. This CDR3 spans 14 amino acids. CDR1 and CDR2 from the germline V gene are MDHEN and SYDVKM. Trimming left V 6 bases short and J 4 bases short, with 12 bases between.

For the CDR3, the DNA is TGTGCCAGCAGTGAAACGCTCCTGGATGAAAATACGCAGTATTTT. It translates to CASSETLLDENTQYF. V usage is TRBV25-1 and J usage is TRBJ2-3; D gene unclear. The ends were cut back, 2 bases at V and 7 bases at J, with 16 bases in the middle. This CDR3 is built from 15 residues. The germline CDR1 and CDR2 sequences are MGHDK and SYGVNS.

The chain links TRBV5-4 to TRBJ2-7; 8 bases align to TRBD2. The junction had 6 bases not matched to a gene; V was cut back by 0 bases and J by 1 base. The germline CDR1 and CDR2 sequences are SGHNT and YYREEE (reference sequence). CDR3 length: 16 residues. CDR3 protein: CASSLAGVAGSYEQYF. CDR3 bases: TGTGCCAGCAGCTTGGCCGGGGTAGCGGGATCCTACGAGCAGTACTTC.

The DNA for the CDR3 is TGTGCCTGCCCTAACTCTGGGGCCAACGTCCTGACTTTC. Translated: CACPNSGANVLTF. The chain carries TRBV30 and TRBJ2-6; D unresolved. The CDR3 sequence is 13 residues long. V lost 6 bases and J lost 0, with 6 bases in between. Per germline, CDR1 GTSNPN and CDR2 SVGIG (reference sequence).

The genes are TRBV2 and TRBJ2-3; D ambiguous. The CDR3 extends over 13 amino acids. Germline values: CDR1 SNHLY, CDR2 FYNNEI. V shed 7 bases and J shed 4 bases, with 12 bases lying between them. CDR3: CASIAEFADTQYF. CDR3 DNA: TGTGCCAGCATTGCCGAGTTCGCAGATACGCAGTATTTT.

The CDR3 DNA sequence: TGTGCCAGCAGCGTCGGCGGGAGGATCTACAATGAGCAGTTCTTC. Its translation: CASSVGGRIYNEQFF. The chain joins TRBV9 to TRBJ2-1; 8 bases match TRBD2. Germline V CDR1 and CDR2: SGDLS, YYNGEE. The J segment lost 3 bases and the V segment lost 2 bases, leaving 4 bases of the junction unmatched. CDR3 length: 15 amino acids.

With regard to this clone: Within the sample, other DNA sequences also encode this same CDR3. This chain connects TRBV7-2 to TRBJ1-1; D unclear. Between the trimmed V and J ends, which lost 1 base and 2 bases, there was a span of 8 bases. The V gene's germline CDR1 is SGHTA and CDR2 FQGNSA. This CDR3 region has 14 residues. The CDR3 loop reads CASSLGQSNTEAFF. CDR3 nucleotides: TGTGCCAGCAGCTTAGGGCAGTCTAACACTGAAGCTTTCTTT. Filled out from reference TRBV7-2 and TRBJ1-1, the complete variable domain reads GAGVSQSPSNKVTEKGKDVELRCDPISGHTALYWYRQSLGQGLEFLIYFQGNSAPDKSGLPSDRFSAERTGGSVSTLTIQRTQQEDSAVYLCASSLGQSNTEAFFGQGTRLTVV.

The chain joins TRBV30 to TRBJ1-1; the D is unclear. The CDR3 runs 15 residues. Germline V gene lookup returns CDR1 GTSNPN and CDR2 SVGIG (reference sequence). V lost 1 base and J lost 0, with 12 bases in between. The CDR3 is CAWSASGRLNTEAFF. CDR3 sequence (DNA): TGTGCCTGGAGTGCCTCCGGACGGCTGAACACTGAAGCTTTCTTT.

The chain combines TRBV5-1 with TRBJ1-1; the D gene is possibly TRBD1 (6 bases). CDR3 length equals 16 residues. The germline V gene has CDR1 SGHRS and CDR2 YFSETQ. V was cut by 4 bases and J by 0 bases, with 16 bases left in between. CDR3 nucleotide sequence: TGCGCCAGCAGCCGGGCACAGGGATCCATGAACACTGAAGCTTTCTTT. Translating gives CASSRAQGSMNTEAFF.

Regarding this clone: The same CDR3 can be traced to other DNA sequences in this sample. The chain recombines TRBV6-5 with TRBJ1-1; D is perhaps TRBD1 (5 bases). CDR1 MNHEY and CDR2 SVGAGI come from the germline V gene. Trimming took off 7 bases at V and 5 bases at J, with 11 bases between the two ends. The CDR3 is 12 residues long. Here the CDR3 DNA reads TGTGCCAGCAAAGGGGTTGGGACTGAAGCTTTCTTT. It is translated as CASKGVGTEAFF.

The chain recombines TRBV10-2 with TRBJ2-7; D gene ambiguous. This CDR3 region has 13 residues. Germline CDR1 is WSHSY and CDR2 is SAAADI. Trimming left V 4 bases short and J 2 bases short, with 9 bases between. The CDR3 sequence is CASSGSRPYEQYF. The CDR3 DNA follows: TGCGCCAGCAGTGGTAGCAGGCCCTACGAGCAGTACTTC.

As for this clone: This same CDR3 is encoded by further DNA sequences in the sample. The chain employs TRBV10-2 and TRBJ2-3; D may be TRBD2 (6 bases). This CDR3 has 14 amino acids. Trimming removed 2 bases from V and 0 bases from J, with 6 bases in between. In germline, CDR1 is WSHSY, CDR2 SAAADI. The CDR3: CASSEGTSTDTQYF. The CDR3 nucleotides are TGCGCCAGCAGTGAGGGGACTAGCACAGATACGCAGTATTTT.

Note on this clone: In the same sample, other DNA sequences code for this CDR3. CDR3 nucleotide sequence: TGTGCCATCAGTGAGTCAGGCTCCACAGATACGCAGTATTTT. Translation gives CAISESGSTDTQYF. V gene TRBV10-3 combines with J gene TRBJ2-3; D not certain. Germline lookup yields CDR1 ENHRY and CDR2 SYGVKD. The CDR3 spans 14 residues. The V end was cut by 0 bases, the J end by 2 bases, with 6 bases between.

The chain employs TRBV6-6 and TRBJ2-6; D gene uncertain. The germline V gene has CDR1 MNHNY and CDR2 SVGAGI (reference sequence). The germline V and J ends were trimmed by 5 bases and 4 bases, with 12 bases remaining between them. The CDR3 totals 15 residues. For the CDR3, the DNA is TGTGCCAGCAGTGACTTGTTGGCCGGGGCCAACGTCCTGACTTTC. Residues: CASSDLLAGANVLTF.

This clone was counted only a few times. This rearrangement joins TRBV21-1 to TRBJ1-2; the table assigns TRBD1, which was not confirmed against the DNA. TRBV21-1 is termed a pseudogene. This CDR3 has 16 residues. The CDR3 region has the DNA TGTGCCAGCAGCGTCCGTGGGCGCAGGTCCACCTATGGCTACACCTTC. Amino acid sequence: CASSVRGRRSTYGYTF.

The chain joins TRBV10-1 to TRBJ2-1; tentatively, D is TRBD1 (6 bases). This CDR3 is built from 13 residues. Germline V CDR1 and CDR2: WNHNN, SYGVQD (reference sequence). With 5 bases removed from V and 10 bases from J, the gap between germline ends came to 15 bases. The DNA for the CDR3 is TGCGCCAGCAGTACCCGAGGGGGTTGGGAGCAGTTCTTC. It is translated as CASSTRGGWEQFF.

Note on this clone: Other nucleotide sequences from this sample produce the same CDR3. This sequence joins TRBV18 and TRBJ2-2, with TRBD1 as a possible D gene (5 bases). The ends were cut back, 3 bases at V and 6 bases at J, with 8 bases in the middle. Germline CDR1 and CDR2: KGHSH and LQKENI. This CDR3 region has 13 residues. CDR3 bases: TGTGCCAGCTCACCGCAGGGCGCCGGGGAGCTGTTTTTT. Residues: CASSPQGAGELFF.

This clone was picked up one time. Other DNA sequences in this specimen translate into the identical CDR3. CDR3 nucleotides: TGTGCCAGCAGCGTAGGGGGAGTAAATGAGCAGTTCTTC. Amino acid sequence: CASSVGGVNEQFF. V is TRBV9 and J is TRBJ2-1, with a weak D call TRBD2 (5 bases). Trimming took 0 bases from V and 7 from J, leaving 8 bases between them. CDR3 length: 13 amino acids. Germline V lookup: CDR1 SGDLS, CDR2 YYNGEE.